This entry lists 6 T cell receptor beta chains sequenced from one sample in a study of response to subunit inactivated influenza vaccine. TCRdb re-derived calls from the RT-PCR reads in MiXCR, one entry per CDR3 protein. The sample consists of roughly 500,000 distinct CDR3 sequences, about 15% of them appearing once. The sample here was CD4+ T cells sorted from PBMCs, taken roughly 24 months after vaccination. These receptors originate from a man between 50 and 69 years old who received an inactivated influenza vaccine.

V and J are TRBV20-1 and TRBJ1-6; D gene uncertain. This CDR3 comprises 12 residues. Trimming stripped 5 bases from V and 14 bases from J, with 16 bases between. Per the germline V gene, CDR1 is DFQATT and CDR2 is SNEGSKA (reference sequence). CDR3 sequence reads: CSASDGPRSLHF. CDR3 bases: TGCAGTGCTTCCGACGGCCCACGGTCCCTCCACTTT.

This clonotype was detected a few times. The rearrangement uses TRBV5-5 and TRBJ2-1; a weak D match, TRBD1 (6 bases). The CDR3 is 11 amino acids. The ends were cut back, 4 bases at V and 15 bases at J, with 14 bases in the middle. CDR1 SGHKS and CDR2 YYEKEE come from the germline V gene (reference sequence). In DNA form, the CDR3 reads TGTGCCAGCAGCAACAGGGAATTTGGGTTCTTC. This codes for CASSNREFGFF.

The table lists this clonotype with a few counts. This rearrangement joins TRBV7-9 to TRBJ2-5, with 8 bases that match TRBD1. CDR1 and CDR2 from the germline V gene are SEHNR and FQNEAQ (reference sequence). The CDR3 totals 15 residues. Losses at the gene ends were 0 bases for V and 6 bases for J; bases not matched to a gene: 6. DNA for the CDR3: TGTGCCAGCAGCTTAGCCCCAGGGGGCCTCAAGACCCAGTACTTC. As protein: CASSLAPGGLKTQYF.

V usage is TRBV5-1 and J usage is TRBJ2-1; D is unresolved. The CDR3 extends over 14 amino acids. V lost 1 base and J lost 4, with 9 bases in between. CDR1 SGHRS and CDR2 YFSETQ come from the germline V gene. The CDR3 loop is CASSLSPEYNEQFF. The CDR3 DNA sequence: TGCGCCAGCAGCTTGTCCCCAGAATACAATGAGCAGTTCTTC.

This sequence joins TRBV6-1 and TRBJ1-5; perhaps TRBD1 as D (5 bases). Per the germline V gene, CDR1 is MNHNS and CDR2 is SASEGT. V lost 4 bases to trimming and J lost 4 bases, with 11 bases between them. CDR3 length: 14 amino acids. The CDR3 DNA follows: TGTGCCAGCAGTGGACAGCCCCTGAATCAGCCCCAGCATTTT. Translating gives CASSGQPLNQPQHF.

The chain links TRBV10-3 to TRBJ2-3; D might be TRBD1 or TRBD2, each matching 5 bases. V was pared by 0 bases and J by 2 bases, with 9 bases between. Germline CDR1 is ENHRY and CDR2 is SYGVKD. The CDR3 covers 15 residues. CDR3 protein: CAISESRGDTDTQYF. The CDR3 bases are TGTGCCATCAGTGAGTCAAGGGGAGACACAGATACGCAGTATTTT.